A single sample is the source of the 29 T cell receptor beta chains below, sequenced in a study of human T cells and chemical hapten exposure. From the RACE reads, TCRdb called clonotypes with MiXCR, one entry per CDR3 protein. Among under 130,000 distinct CDR3 sequences listed, about 10% were seen once. Time point reported: patch test 1, 2 weeks after DPC sensitization. Treatment given: therapeutic diphenylcyclopropenone sensitization with weekly scalp DPC. Source: whole blood, taken in connection with sensitization to the hapten diphenylcyclopropenone (DPC). Source of these receptors: a woman in her thirties or forties with alopecia areata. Some clones in this sample may be carry-over from other donors' samples.

The rearrangement links TRBV28 to TRBJ2-7; no definite D call. Trimming pared 3 bases from V and 6 bases from J, leaving 9 bases between. Germline V gene lookup returns CDR1 MDHEN and CDR2 SYDVKM. There are 12 residues in the CDR3. The CDR3 sequence: CASSFGRSEQYF. In nucleotides, the CDR3 is TGTGCCAGCAGTTTCGGGCGCTCCGAGCAGTACTTC.

Comments on this clonotype: Given a much more abundant clone one base away, this may be a read error. This sequence joins TRBV6-5 and TRBJ1-1, with D possibly being TRBD1 (5 bases). CDR1 and CDR2 from the germline V gene are MNHEY and SVGAGI. The CDR3 contains 12 residues. The CDR3 bases are TGTGCCAGCAGAGGGGTGGGCACTGGAGCTTTCTTT. Translation gives CASRGVGTGAFF.

On this clonotype itself: It may be a read error: a sequence one base away is much more abundant. The J gene is TRBJ2-1, the V gene TRBV9, with D possibly matching TRBD1 (6 bases). Germline CDR1 is SGDLS and CDR2 is YYNGEE. The CDR3 runs 18 residues. Here the CDR3 DNA reads TGTGCCAGCAGCGTAGAGGCCTCGCTGGGGGCTAACTACAATGACCAGTTCTTC. Its translation: CASSVEASLGANYNDQFF.

The genes are TRBV10-3 and TRBJ2-7; D possibly corresponds to TRBD1 (6 bases). CDR1 and CDR2 (germline): ENHRY, SYGVKD. The CDR3 is 14 residues long. V dropped 6 bases and J dropped 5 bases, with 17 bases sitting between them. CDR3 sequence reads: CAIRGDTFGDEQYF. The CDR3 DNA follows: TGTGCCATCAGAGGGGACACGTTCGGGGACGAGCAGTACTTC.

This clonotype was counted at least ten times. The rearrangement uses TRBV27 and TRBJ1-5; TRBD1 might be the D (6 bases). The CDR3 sequence is 14 residues long. Trimming took off 6 bases at V and 6 bases at J, with 15 bases between the two ends. CDR1 MNHEY and CDR2 SMNVEV come from the germline V gene (reference sequence). The CDR3 protein is CASRPGVMGQPQHF. In nucleotides, the CDR3 is TGTGCCAGCAGGCCAGGGGTAATGGGTCAGCCCCAGCATTTT.

The table lists this clonotype with a few counts. The chain joins TRBV4-1 to TRBJ2-1; the D gene is possibly TRBD2 (7 bases). Per the germline V gene, CDR1 is MGHRA and CDR2 is YSYEKL. The V end was cut by 3 bases, the J end by 7 bases, with 19 bases between. The CDR3 runs to 16 residues. The CDR3 DNA sequence: TGCGCCAGCAGCCACCCCCCAGCGGGGACATTGAATGAGCAGTTCTTC. Translation gives CASSHPPAGTLNEQFF.

As to this clonotype: The germline gene is not matched at one end of the junction; a read error may be the cause. This chain connects TRBV11-2 to TRBJ2-5; tentatively, D is TRBD1 (5 bases). CDR1 and CDR2 from the germline V gene are SGHAT and FQNNGV. The CDR3 is 13 residues long. Here the CDR3 reads CASSSGRQETPYF. In nucleotides, the CDR3 is TGTGCCAGCAGCTCAGGGCGGCAAGAGACCCCGTACTTC.

This clonotype was detected only a few times. V gene TRBV28 combines with J gene TRBJ1-1; D is uncertain. This CDR3 has 14 amino acids. In germline, CDR1 is MDHEN, CDR2 SYDVKM. V lost 1 base and J lost 2, with 8 bases in between. CDR3 sequence reads: CASSLSGPNTEAFF. The CDR3 DNA reads TGTGCCAGCAGTTTATCGGGCCCCAACACTGAAGCTTTCTTT. Using reference TRBV28 and TRBJ1-1 for the parts outside the CDR3, the full variable domain is DVKVTQSSRYLVKRTGEKVFLECVQDMDHENMFWYRQDPGLGLRLIYFSYDVKMKEKGDIPEGYSVSREKKERFSLILESASTNQTSMYLCASSLSGPNTEAFFGQGTRLTVV.

This chain uses TRBV12-3 or TRBV12-4 with TRBJ1-5; D uncertain. This CDR3 is 12 amino acids long. V was pared by 3 bases and J by 9 bases, with 9 bases between. CDR3 sequence: CASSFPPTPQHF. CDR3 nucleotides: TGTGCCAGCAGTTTCCCCCCGACGCCCCAGCATTTT.

The CDR3 bases are TGCAGCGTAACTAGCGGAATCTCCACAGATACGCAGTATTTT. Residues: CSVTSGISTDTQYF. The chain joins TRBV29-1 to TRBJ2-3; 8 nucleotides line up with TRBD2. Germline CDR1 SQVTM, CDR2 ANQGSEA. The length of the CDR3 is 14 residues. Unmatched junction bases numbered 7, after V lost 6 bases and J lost 2 bases.

This clonotype showed up many times. The chain carries TRBV6-2 or TRBV6-3 and TRBJ1-1, with unresolved D. Germline assignment: CDR1 MNHEY and CDR2 SVGEGT. Trimming pared 2 bases from V and 1 base from J, leaving 17 bases between. There are 17 residues in the CDR3. The DNA for the CDR3 is TGTGCCAGCAGTTACCTCTGGCTCAGCCAAGGGAACACTGAAGCTTTCTTT. Its translation: CASSYLWLSQGNTEAFF.

J is TRBJ2-7 and V is TRBV4-2; no clear D gene. CDR3 length: 12 amino acids. V lost 1 base and J 6 bases, leaving 7 bases between the germline ends. Germline CDR1 reads LGHNA; CDR2 reads YNFKEQ. The CDR3 reads CASSQVMGEQYF. As DNA, the CDR3 is TGTGCCAGCAGCCAAGTAATGGGCGAGCAGTACTTC.

The chain links TRBV7-9 to TRBJ2-2; D is unclear. CDR3 length: 13 amino acids. Germline CDR1 reads SEHNR; CDR2 reads FQNEAQ (reference sequence). With 1 base removed from V and 2 bases from J, the gap between germline ends came to 2 bases. CDR3 coding DNA: TGTGCCAGCAGCTTAGAAAACACCGGGGAGCTGTTTTTT. This codes for CASSLENTGELFF.

There are many counts of this clonotype. The chain recombines TRBV7-6 with TRBJ2-4, with TRBD1 matching over 9 bases. Looked up from germline, CDR1 is SGHVS and CDR2 is FNYEAQ. This CDR3 comprises 18 residues. J gave up 2 bases and V 0 bases, and 8 bases lay outside the gene matches. For the CDR3, the DNA is TGTGCCAGCAGCTTAGCGGACAGGGGAATTGGGACCAAAAACATTCAGTACTTC. Translating gives CASSLADRGIGTKNIQYF.

This clonotype was seen at least ten times. This rearrangement joins TRBV7-2 to TRBJ2-7, with D uncertain. The V gene lost 2 bases and the J gene lost 0 bases, with 14 bases spanning the gap. Germline values: CDR1 SGHTA, CDR2 FQGNSA. CDR3 length: 16 amino acids. The CDR3: CASSLSLAGYSYEQYF. CDR3 sequence (DNA): TGTGCCAGCAGCTTATCTTTGGCTGGATACTCCTACGAGCAGTACTTC. The whole variable domain, remainder taken from reference TRBV7-2 and TRBJ2-7, is GAGVSQSPSNKVTEKGKDVELRCDPISGHTALYWYRQSLGQGLEFLIYFQGNSAPDKSGLPSDRFSAERTGGSVSTLTIQRTQQEDSAVYLCASSLSLAGYSYEQYFGPGTRLTVT.

This clonotype has ten or more counts. The V gene is TRBV3-1, the J gene TRBJ2-7; 7 bases are a match to TRBD1. The junction had 7 bases not matched to a gene; V was cut back by 0 bases and J by 2 bases. This CDR3 has 16 residues. Germline V lookup: CDR1 LGHDT, CDR2 YNNKEL (reference sequence). This chain's CDR3 is CASSQDLPQGAYEQYF. CDR3 in DNA: TGTGCCAGCAGCCAAGATCTCCCGCAGGGGGCCTACGAGCAGTACTTC.

The gene calls are TRBV6-1 and TRBJ2-7, with 11 bases that match TRBD2. V shed 6 bases and J 9 bases; nucleotides not matched to a gene: 16. This CDR3 is 16 amino acids long. The germline gives CDR1 MNHNS, CDR2 SASEGT. CDR3 protein: CASRRATSGGRIWQYF. DNA of the CDR3: TGTGCCAGCAGGAGGGCAACTAGCGGGGGCCGCATATGGCAGTACTTC.

A few counts support this clonotype. The V and J genes are TRBV5-5 and TRBJ1-6; D remains unclear. The CDR3 is made up of 16 amino acids. The V end was cut by 0 bases, the J end by 4 bases, with 11 bases between. Germline V gene lookup returns CDR1 SGHKS and CDR2 YYEKEE (reference sequence). The CDR3 bases are TGTGCCAGCAGCTTGGAAGGAGGGAATTATAATTCACCCCTCCACTTT. This encodes CASSLEGGNYNSPLHF.

This clonotype was seen repeatedly, ten times or more. The chain is built from TRBV6-1 and TRBJ1-5; D not resolved. The germline gives CDR1 MNHNS, CDR2 SASEGT. The CDR3 is made up of 13 amino acids. Trimming took 3 bases from V and 5 from J, leaving 8 bases between them. The CDR3 coding sequence is TGTGCCAGCAGTGACCATACAGATCAGCCCCAGCATTTT. This sequence encodes CASSDHTDQPQHF.

This clonotype occurred many times. V is TRBV28 and J is TRBJ2-5; the D gene is possibly TRBD2 (7 bases). From germline, CDR1 is MDHEN and CDR2 SYDVKM. CDR3 size: 13 residues. The V gene lost 7 bases and the J gene lost 5 bases, with 14 bases spanning the gap. The CDR3 spells CASNWGGRETQYF. CDR3 nucleotide sequence: TGTGCCAGCAACTGGGGGGGCAGGGAGACCCAGTACTTC.

V is TRBV7-2 and J is TRBJ1-2; 7 positions match TRBD1. The germline V gene has CDR1 SGHTA and CDR2 FQGNSA. Unmatched junction bases numbered 9, after V lost 4 bases and J lost 4 bases. This CDR3 contains 15 residues. Written as DNA, the CDR3 is TGTGCCAGCAGCTCTACCCGGGACAGCGCCTATGGCTACACCTTC. Protein: CASSSTRDSAYGYTF.

The rearrangement uses TRBV20-1 and TRBJ2-7; TRBD2 agrees at 14 bases. CDR3 length: 15 amino acids. With V trimmed by 0 bases and J by 6 bases, 4 bases remained unmatched. Germline CDR1 and CDR2: DFQATT and SNEGSKA (reference sequence). CDR3 nucleotide sequence: TGCAGTGCTAGAGATAGAGGACTAGCGGGAGGCGAGCAGTACTTC. Translated: CSARDRGLAGGEQYF.

The chain carries TRBV29-1 and TRBJ2-7; no clear D. The CDR3 is 15 amino acids. The V end lost 0 bases, the J end lost 2 bases, and 14 bases lay between the germline ends. The V gene's germline CDR1 is SQVTM and CDR2 ANQGSEA. CDR3 in DNA: TGCAGCGTTGAAGATCGTCGGGCCCCTACCTACGAGCAGTACTTC. Translated: CSVEDRRAPTYEQYF.

This clonotype was found a few times. The V call is TRBV4-1, the J call TRBJ2-5; TRBD1 is a possible D gene (6 bases). The germline V gene has CDR1 MGHRA and CDR2 YSYEKL. V was trimmed by 2 bases and J by 2 bases, leaving 12 bases between them. CDR3 size: 15 residues. CDR3 nucleotide sequence: TGCGCCAGCAGCCAACCGGACAGAATACAAGAGACCCAGTACTTC. Translation gives CASSQPDRIQETQYF.

The chain couples TRBV9 to TRBJ1-3; TRBD1 is a possible D gene (5 bases). CDR1 and CDR2 (germline): SGDLS, YYNGEE. This CDR3 has 15 residues. V lost 0 bases and J 2 bases, leaving 9 bases between the germline ends. The chain's CDR3 is CASSVGGRTGNTIYF. CDR3 bases: TGTGCCAGCAGCGTAGGGGGCAGAACTGGAAACACCATATATTTT.

The table lists this clonotype with a few counts. The gene calls are TRBV20-1 and TRBJ1-2; D is perhaps TRBD1 (5 bases). Germline lookup yields CDR1 DFQATT and CDR2 SNEGSKA (reference sequence). The CDR3 loop spans 14 amino acids. V lost 7 bases, J lost 2 bases, and 17 bases lay in between. The CDR3 bases are TGCAGTGTCACGCGGGACGACTACAACTATGGCTACACCTTC. This sequence encodes CSVTRDDYNYGYTF.

This clonotype was seen only a few times. The gene calls are TRBV29-1 and TRBJ2-7; no reliable D call. Germline V lookup: CDR1 SQVTM, CDR2 ANQGSEA. CDR3 length: 13 amino acids. Deletions cut 3 bases from V and 3 bases from J, with 12 bases between. The CDR3 region is CSVEGGPFYEQYF. Written as DNA, the CDR3 is TGCAGCGTTGAGGGTGGACCTTTCTACGAGCAGTACTTC.

This clonotype was detected ten times or more. J is TRBJ1-2 and V is TRBV9; D unresolved. In germline, CDR1 is SGDLS, CDR2 YYNGEE. The CDR3 is made up of 15 amino acids. Trimming took 3 bases from V and 2 from J, leaving 14 bases between them. The CDR3 bases are TGTGCCAGCAGCGGGAGTACGAAAGTCAACTATGGCTACACCTTC. It encodes CASSGSTKVNYGYTF. Combining the CDR3 with reference TRBV9 and TRBJ1-2 gives the whole variable domain DSGVTQTPKHLITATGQRVTLRCSPRSGDLSVYWYQQSLDQGLQFLIQYYNGEERAKGNILERFSAQQFPDLHSELNLSSLELGDSALYFCASSGSTKVNYGYTFGSGTRLTVV.

This clonotype was detected ten times or more. The rearrangement links TRBV28 to TRBJ1-2; D possibly corresponds to TRBD1 (5 bases). Germline CDR1 is MDHEN and CDR2 is SYDVKM. V lost 6 bases and J 7 bases, leaving 24 bases between the germline ends. The CDR3 contains 16 residues. CDR3 in DNA: TGTGCCAGCAGCCACGGGGGTGCAGGGAGTTTCGGTGGCTACACCTTC. Protein sequence: CASSHGGAGSFGGYTF.